This T cell receptor beta chain was recovered during a study of beta chain features in type 1 diabetes. Overall study findings and caveats: For type 1 diabetes patients, VDJ junctions showed fewer insertions and more deletions. Patients with Type 1 diabetes showed moderately but significantly shorter TCRB CDR3s in all four CD4+ subsets. Within the patient group, naive, central memory and Treg TCRB repertoires appeared more similar to each other than within healthy donors.

Naive, central memory, regulatory and stem cell-like memory cells within the CD4+ compartment were sorted using CD45RO/CCR7/CD25/CD127/CD95/CD27. V shed 3 bases and J 3 bases; nucleotides not matched to a gene: 3. This CDR3 has 14 residues. The germline gives CDR1 SEHNR, CDR2 FQNEAQ (reference sequence). There are a few counts of this clone. Its specificity is unknown. The investigators reverse transcribed all of the isolated RNA, so they sequenced expressed TCRB transcripts. Clones were read by immunoSEQ multiplex PCR, and TCRdb kept only the in-frame ones, dropping some. The profile shows nearly 350,000 clones, roughly a tenth of them singletons.

This clonotype originated in a young man with type 1 diabetes. Sequenced material: central memory CD4+ T cells from blood. The V and J genes are TRBV7-9 and TRBJ1-1, with 8 nucleotides matching TRBD1. The CDR3 here is CASSFQGADTEAFF. The CDR3 region has the DNA TGTGCCAGCAGCTTTCAGGGGGCCGACACTGAAGCTTTCTTT.